The rows below give T cell receptor beta chains drawn from one sample of a study of pediatric ulcerative colitis. Generated by immunoSEQ multiplex PCR, the TCRdb table keeps only in-frame clones and is missing some. The sample has approximately 60,000 clones; about nine tenths are singletons. Specimen: blood. The source is a boy aged 5-17 years with severe ulcerative colitis. CDR3s include the opening cysteine and the closing phenylalanine or tryptophan. The order of the fields is J gene, V gene, D gene, CDR3 protein, CDR3 DNA. D genes are given only for firm matches.

J gene: TRBJ2-1
V gene: TRBV4-2
D gene: .
CDR3 protein: CASSQTGGVGDEQFF
CDR3 DNA: TGTGCCAGCAGCCAAACGGGCGGGGTCGGGGATGAGCAGTTCTTC

J gene: TRBJ2-5
V gene: TRBV19
D gene: .
CDR3 protein: CASSIHFLGPGETQYF
CDR3 DNA: TGTGCCAGTAGTATTCATTTTCTAGGTCCTGGAGAGACCCAGTACTTC

J gene: TRBJ2-7
V gene: TRBV9
D gene: .
CDR3 protein: CASSPQQGGSYEQYF
CDR3 DNA: TGTGCCAGCAGCCCACAACAGGGCGGGTCTTACGAGCAGTACTTC

J gene: TRBJ1-2
V gene: TRBV30
D gene: TRBD1
CDR3 protein: CAWGDRTQLNYGYTF
CDR3 DNA: TGTGCCTGGGGGGACAGAACCCAGTTAAACTATGGCTACACCTTC

J gene: TRBJ2-1
V gene: TRBV6-1
D gene: TRBD2
CDR3 protein: CASSDLAGGYNEQFF
CDR3 DNA: TGTGCCAGCAGTGATCTAGCGGGAGGCTACAATGAGCAGTTCTTC

J gene: TRBJ2-1
V gene: TRBV6-6
D gene: .
CDR3 protein: CASSYPQEEGEQFF
CDR3 DNA: TGTGCCAGCAGTTACCCCCAGGAGGAGGGTGAGCAGTTCTTC

J gene: TRBJ2-3
V gene: TRBV7-8
D gene: TRBD2
CDR3 protein: CASRDPGLAGPDTQYF
CDR3 DNA: TGTGCCAGCAGGGATCCGGGACTAGCGGGACCAGATACGCAGTATTTT

J gene: TRBJ2-3
V gene: TRBV9
D gene: .
CDR3 protein: CASSVAGVSTDTQYF
CDR3 DNA: TGTGCCAGCAGCGTAGCCGGGGTTAGCACAGATACGCAGTATTTT

J gene: TRBJ2-1
V gene: TRBV2
D gene: .
CDR3 protein: CASSESYEQFF
CDR3 DNA: TGTGCCAGCAGTGAATCCTATGAGCAGTTCTTC

J gene: TRBJ2-1
V gene: TRBV7-9
D gene: TRBD1
CDR3 protein: CASSLGDRANNEQFF
CDR3 DNA: TGTGCCAGCAGCTTAGGGGACAGGGCCAACAATGAGCAGTTCTTC